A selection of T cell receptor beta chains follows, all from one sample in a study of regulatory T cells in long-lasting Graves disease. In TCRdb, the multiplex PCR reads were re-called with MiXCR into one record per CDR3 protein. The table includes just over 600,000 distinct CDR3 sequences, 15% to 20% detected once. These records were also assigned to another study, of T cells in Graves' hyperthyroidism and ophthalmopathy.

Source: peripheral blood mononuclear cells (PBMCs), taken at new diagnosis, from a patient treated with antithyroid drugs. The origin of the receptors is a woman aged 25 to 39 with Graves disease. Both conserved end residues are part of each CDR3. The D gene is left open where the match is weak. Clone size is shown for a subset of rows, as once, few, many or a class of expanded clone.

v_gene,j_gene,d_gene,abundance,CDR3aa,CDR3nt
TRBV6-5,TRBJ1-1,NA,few,CASSYVDPGSNTEAFF,TGTGCCAGCAGTTACGTCGATCCGGGGTCGAATACTGAAGCTTTCTTT
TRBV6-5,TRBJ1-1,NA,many,CASSYSVVSARAEAFF,TGTGCCAGCAGTTACTCGGTGGTTTCCGCCCGCGCTGAAGCTTTCTTT
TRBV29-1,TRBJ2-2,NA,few,CSVVGIAFTGELFF,TGCAGCGTTGTCGGGATTGCTTTCACCGGGGAGCTGTTTTTT
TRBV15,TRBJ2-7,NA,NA,CATASIKPYEQYF,TGTGCCACCGCTTCGATAAAACCCTACGAGCAGTACTTC
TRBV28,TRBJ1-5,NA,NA,CASRSGGASQPQHF,TGTGCCAGTCGGTCGGGGGGGGCCAGTCAGCCCCAGCATTTT
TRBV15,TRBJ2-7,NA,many,CATSETDGYEQYF,TGTGCCACCAGCGAGACGGACGGTTACGAGCAGTACTTC
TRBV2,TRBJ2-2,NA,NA,CASGLYVPTGELFF,TGTGCCAGCGGACTTTACGTTCCCACCGGGGAGCTGTTTTTT
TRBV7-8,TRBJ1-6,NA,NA,CASSSTPANSPLHF,TGTGCCAGCAGCTCGACCCCCGCGAATTCACCCCTCCACTTT
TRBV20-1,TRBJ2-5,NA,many,CSATTPTAPQYF,TGCAGTGCTACAACCCCCACGGCGCCCCAGTACTTC
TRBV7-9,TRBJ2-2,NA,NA,CASSLDLARELFF,TGTGCCAGCAGCTTAGATCTGGCCCGGGAGCTGTTTTTT